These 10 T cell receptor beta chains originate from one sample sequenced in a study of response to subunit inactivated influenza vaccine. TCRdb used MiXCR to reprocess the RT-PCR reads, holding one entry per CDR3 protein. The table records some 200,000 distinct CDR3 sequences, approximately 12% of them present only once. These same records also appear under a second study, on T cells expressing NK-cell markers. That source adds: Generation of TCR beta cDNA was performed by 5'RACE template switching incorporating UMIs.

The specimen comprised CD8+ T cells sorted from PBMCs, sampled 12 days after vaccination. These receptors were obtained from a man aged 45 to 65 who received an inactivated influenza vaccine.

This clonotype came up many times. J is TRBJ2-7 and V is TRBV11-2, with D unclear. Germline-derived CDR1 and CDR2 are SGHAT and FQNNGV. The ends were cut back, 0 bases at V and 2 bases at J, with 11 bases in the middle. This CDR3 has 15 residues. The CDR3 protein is CASSLEWGKAYEQYF. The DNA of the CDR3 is TGTGCCAGCAGCTTAGAGTGGGGTAAAGCCTACGAGCAGTACTTC.

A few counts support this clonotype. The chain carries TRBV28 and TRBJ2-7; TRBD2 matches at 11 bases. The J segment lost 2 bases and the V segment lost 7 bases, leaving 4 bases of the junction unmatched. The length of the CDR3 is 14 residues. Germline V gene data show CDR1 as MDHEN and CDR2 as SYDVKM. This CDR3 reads CASKLAGETYEQYF. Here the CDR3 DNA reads TGTGCCAGCAAACTAGCGGGGGAGACCTACGAGCAGTACTTC.

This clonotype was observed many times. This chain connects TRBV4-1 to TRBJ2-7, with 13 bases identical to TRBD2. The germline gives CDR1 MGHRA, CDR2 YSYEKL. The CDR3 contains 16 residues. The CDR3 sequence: CSNGVDGTSGNYEQYF. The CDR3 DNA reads TGCTCAAATGGTGTCGATGGGACTAGCGGGAACTACGAGCAGTACTTC.

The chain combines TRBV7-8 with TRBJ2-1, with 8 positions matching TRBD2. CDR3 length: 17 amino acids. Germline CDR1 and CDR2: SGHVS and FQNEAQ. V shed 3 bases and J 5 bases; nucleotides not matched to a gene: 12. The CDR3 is CASSFMPWTSSDNEQFF. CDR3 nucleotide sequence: TGTGCCAGCAGCTTTATGCCGTGGACTAGCTCGGACAATGAGCAGTTCTTC. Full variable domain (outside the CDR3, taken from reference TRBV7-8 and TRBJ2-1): GAGVSQSPRYKVAKRGQDVALRCDPISGHVSLFWYQQALGQGPEFLTYFQNEAQLDKSGLPSDRFFAERPEGSVSTLKIQRTQQEDSAVYLCASSFMPWTSSDNEQFFGPGTRLTVL.

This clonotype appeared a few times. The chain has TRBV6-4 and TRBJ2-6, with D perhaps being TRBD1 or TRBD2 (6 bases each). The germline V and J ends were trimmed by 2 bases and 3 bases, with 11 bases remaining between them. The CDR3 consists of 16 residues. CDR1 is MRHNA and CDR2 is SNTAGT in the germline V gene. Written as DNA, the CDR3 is TGTGCCAGCAGTGACGAGGGGGGCCATGGGGCCAACGTCCTGACTTTC. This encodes CASSDEGGHGANVLTF.

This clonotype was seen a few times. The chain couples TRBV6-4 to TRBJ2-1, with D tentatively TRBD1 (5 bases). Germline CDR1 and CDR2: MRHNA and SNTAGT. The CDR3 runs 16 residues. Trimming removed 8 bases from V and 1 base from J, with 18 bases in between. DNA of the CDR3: TGTGCCAGCGACCGGACACCCCCAACTTCCTACAATGAGCAGTTCTTC. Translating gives CASDRTPPTSYNEQFF.

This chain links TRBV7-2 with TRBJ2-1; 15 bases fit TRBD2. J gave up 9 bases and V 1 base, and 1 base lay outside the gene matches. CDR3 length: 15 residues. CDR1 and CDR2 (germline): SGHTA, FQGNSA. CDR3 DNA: TGTGCCAGCAGCTTAGTGGGACTAGCGGGAGGTGAGCAGTTCTTC. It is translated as CASSLVGLAGGEQFF.

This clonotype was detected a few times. The CDR3 spells CASSLSSGGSQETQYF. CDR3 bases: TGTGCCAGCAGTCTAAGTAGCGGGGGTTCCCAAGAGACCCAGTACTTC. The chain employs TRBV28 and TRBJ2-5; TRBD2 aligns across 9 bases. CDR3 size: 16 residues. The V segment lost 5 bases and the J segment 1 base; nucleotides outside the gene matches: 8. The germline CDR1 and CDR2 sequences are MDHEN and SYDVKM.

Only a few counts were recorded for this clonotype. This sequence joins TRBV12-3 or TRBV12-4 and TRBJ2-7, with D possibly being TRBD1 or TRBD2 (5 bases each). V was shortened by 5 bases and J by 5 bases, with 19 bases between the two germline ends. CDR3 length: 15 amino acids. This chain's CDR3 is CASSPHPRGVHEQYF. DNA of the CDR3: TGTGCCAGCAGTCCTCACCCCCGAGGGGTGCACGAGCAGTACTTC.

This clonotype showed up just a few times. The CDR3 region has the DNA TGTGCCAGCAGTTTAGGGAGGACGACCTACGAGCAGTACTTC. It encodes CASSLGRTTYEQYF. This chain uses TRBV28 with TRBJ2-7, with a possible D match to TRBD2 (6 bases). V was trimmed by 2 bases and J by 2 bases, leaving 10 bases between them. The germline V gene encodes CDR1 MDHEN and CDR2 SYDVKM. The CDR3 has 14 amino acids.